Listed below are T cell receptor beta chains from one sample, sequenced in a study of high-grade serous ovarian cancer treatment subgroups. Only in-frame clones appear in the TCRdb table, and some are missing; sequencing was by immunoSEQ multiplex PCR. The sample shows about 6,600 clones, about four fifths of them seen only once. Material for sequencing was tumor tissue. The receptor set was obtained from a human donor with high-grade serous ovarian cancer. The CDR3 runs from the conserved cysteine through the conserved F or W. D genes are given only for firm matches. Not all rows give a size; the values are once, few, many and, for expanded clones, a class.

cdr3_nt | cdr3_aa | j_call | v_call | d_call | clone_size
TGTGCCAGCAGCCCTAGCGGGAGTCAGTACGAGCAGTACTTC | CASSPSGSQYEQYF | TRBJ2-7 | TRBV4-2 | TRBD2 | .
TGCGCCAGCAGCCAAGGGGGGAACACTGAAGCTTTCTTT | CASSQGGNTEAFF | TRBJ1-1 | TRBV4-1 | . | few
TGTGCCACCAGCAGAGTGGGACAGGGGTACAATGAGCAGTTCTTC | CATSRVGQGYNEQFF | TRBJ2-1 | TRBV15 | TRBD1 | few
TGCAGCGTGGCAGGGGGCATCGGACCGCAGTATTTT | CSVAGGIGPQYF | TRBJ2-3 | TRBV29-1 | TRBD1 | .
TGCGCCAGCAGCCAAGAGGGGTGGGAGACCCAGTACTTC | CASSQEGWETQYF | TRBJ2-5 | TRBV4-3 | . | .
TGTGCCAGCAGTTCGTGGGGACAGCAATCCTACGAGCAGTACTTC | CASSSWGQQSYEQYF | TRBJ2-7 | TRBV28 | TRBD1 | few
TGTGCCAGCAGCTCCAGGGACAGGGGAAGCACTGAAGCTTTCTTT | CASSSRDRGSTEAFF | TRBJ1-1 | TRBV11-3 | TRBD1 | once
TGTGCCAGCAGCTTACTGCAGAACACTGAAGCTTTCTTT | CASSLLQNTEAFF | TRBJ1-1 | TRBV11-2 | . | .
TGTGCCAGCAGCCTACCACTTGGGACCCAGTACTTC | CASSLPLGTQYF | TRBJ2-5 | TRBV7-2 | . | .
TGTGCCAGCAGCTCTGGTAGCGGGTACGAGCAGTACTTC | CASSSGSGYEQYF | TRBJ2-7 | TRBV6-5 | TRBD2 | .
TGTGCCAGCAGCTTAGGCGGTCCTGAAGCTTTCTTT | CASSLGGPEAFF | TRBJ1-1 | TRBV11-2 | . | once
TGTGCCAGCAGTTGGACAGGAGGACGTGGCGGCTACACCTTC | CASSWTGGRGGYTF | TRBJ1-2 | TRBV25-1 | TRBD1 | .
TGTGCCAGCAGCTTAGTGAGGGACAGGGTCCGTGGCTACACCTTC | CASSLVRDRVRGYTF | TRBJ1-2 | TRBV7-2 | TRBD1 | .
TGTGCCAGCAGCTTAGGAGGTACACCCCTCCACTTT | CASSLGGTPLHF | TRBJ1-6 | TRBV7-2 | . | few
TGTGCCAGCAGACGGTGGACCCGGGACAGGGTCGGGAGTGAGCAGTTCTTC | CASRRWTRDRVGSEQFF | TRBJ2-1 | TRBV21-1 | . | once
TGCAGCGTGGCGGGGGGCATCGGACCGCAGTATTTT | CSVAGGIGPQYF | TRBJ2-3 | TRBV29-1 | TRBD2 | .
TGTGCCAGCAGCTTGGATCTAGCGGGAGCGACAGATACGCAGTATTTT | CASSLDLAGATDTQYF | TRBJ2-3 | TRBV5-4 | TRBD2 | .
TGTGCCAGCAGCTTGAATATGATGAACACTGAAGCTTTCTTT | CASSLNMMNTEAFF | TRBJ1-1 | TRBV7-2 | . | .
TGTGCCAGCAGCGTAGATGGCGGGAGGTACAATGAGCAGTTCTTC | CASSVDGGRYNEQFF | TRBJ2-1 | TRBV9 | TRBD2 | .
TGTGCCAGCTGTGAACGACAGGTAAATCAGCCCCAGCATTTT | CASCERQVNQPQHF | TRBJ1-5 | TRBV2 | . | .
TGTGCCAGCACCCGGATCCCCTTAATGCAGGGGGGTAAGACCCAGTACTTC | CASTRIPLMQGGKTQYF | TRBJ2-5 | TRBV7-6 | . | once
TGTGCCAGCAGTGTCTGGAGCGGGAGGACCGGGGAGCTGTTTTTT | CASSVWSGRTGELFF | TRBJ2-2 | TRBV2 | TRBD2 | .
TGTGCCAGCAGCCTACGAGACAGGGGGTTCAACGAGCAGTACTTC | CASSLRDRGFNEQYF | TRBJ2-7 | TRBV7-8 | TRBD1 | .
TGCAGCGTTCCCCGCGGGGGCAGCTTGAACACTGAAGCTTTCTTT | CSVPRGGSLNTEAFF | TRBJ1-1 | TRBV29-1 | . | .
TGTGCCAGCAGTTTAGGGACTTCCGGTGTCGGAGGCCGCCCCTACGAGCAGTACTTC | CASSLGTSGVGGRPYEQYF | TRBJ2-7 | TRBV27 | . | once
TGTGCCAGCAGCGTCGGGGCTAGGGAGGGCTACGAGCAGTACTTC | CASSVGAREGYEQYF | TRBJ2-7 | TRBV5-4 | TRBD2 | .
TGTGCCAGCAGCTTTTCCGTACAGGGGGGGGAGACCCAGTACTTC | CASSFSVQGGETQYF | TRBJ2-5 | TRBV11-3 | . | few
TGCGCCAGCAGCTCGGCCCCAGGGGCCGCGGGCTACGAGCAGTACTTC | CASSSAPGAAGYEQYF | TRBJ2-7 | TRBV5-1 | . | .
TGTGCCAGCAGCTTAGATTGGGGGAGCAATCAGCCCCAGCATTTT | CASSLDWGSNQPQHF | TRBJ1-5 | TRBV7-9 | . | few
TGCGCCAGCCATCCTCTTGGCAGGGGAGGAGAGACCCAGTACTTC | CASHPLGRGGETQYF | TRBJ2-5 | TRBV5-1 | . | .
TGCGCCAGCAGCCAAGTATGGGGGGAGGAGACCCAGTACTTC | CASSQVWGEETQYF | TRBJ2-5 | TRBV4-1 | . | .
TGTGCCAGCCTCGGACTAGCGAGTGTGTCCCAGTACTTC | CASLGLASVSQYF | TRBJ2-5 | TRBV6-1 | TRBD2 | .
TGCGCCAGCAGCTTGGGGCGTAGCGGGGACGAGCAGTACTTC | CASSLGRSGDEQYF | TRBJ2-7 | TRBV5-1 | TRBD2 | .
TGTGCCAGCAGTTACTCGTACGCCAGATCCTACGAGCAGTACTTC | CASSYSYARSYEQYF | TRBJ2-7 | TRBV6-5 | . | once
TGTGCCAGCACCCCCTCGGGTTACTCCTACGAGCAGTACTTC | CASTPSGYSYEQYF | TRBJ2-7 | TRBV27 | . | .
TGTGCCAGTACCGGCGGGAAGTACACCGGGGAGCTGTTTTTT | CASTGGKYTGELFF | TRBJ2-2 | TRBV19 | . | .
TGTGCCAGCAGCTTAGCTACGTCGGCTAGCGGGAGTGCAGATACGCAGTATTTT | CASSLATSASGSADTQYF | TRBJ2-3 | TRBV11-3 | TRBD2 | .
TGTGCCAGCAGCTTAGTAGGGGGGGACAGGGCGGGTCATAGCTCCTACGAGCAGTACTTC | CASSLVGGDRAGHSSYEQYF | TRBJ2-7 | TRBV7-4 | TRBD1 | .
TGCGCCAGCAGCTTGGCGGGGTTTCAAGAGACCCAGTACTTC | CASSLAGFQETQYF | TRBJ2-5 | TRBV5-1 | . | once
TGTGCCAGCAGGGCGGGCGGGGGAAAGGACACCTTC | CASRAGGGKDTF | TRBJ1-2 | TRBV28 | . | .
TGTGCCAGCAGCACCCTAAGACGTCGGATAGCGGGATGGTTGGCCGGGGAGCTGTTTTTT | CASSTLRRRIAGWLAGELFF | TRBJ2-2 | TRBV21-1 | . | .
TGTGCCATCAGTTCGCCGGGACAGGGAAAAGGCAATCAGCCCCAGCATTTT | CAISSPGQGKGNQPQHF | TRBJ1-5 | TRBV10-3 | TRBD1 | .
TGTGCCAGCAGTTTAGAGGTCCCAAAATTGGGGTATAATTCACCCCTCCACTTT | CASSLEVPKLGYNSPLHF | TRBJ1-6 | TRBV27 | . | .
TGTGCCAGCAGTTTCCCCGAGACAGATACGCAGTATTTT | CASSFPETDTQYF | TRBJ2-3 | TRBV27 | . | .
TGCGCCAGCAGCGCCCGGACAGGGCAAGAGACCCAGTACTTC | CASSARTGQETQYF | TRBJ2-5 | TRBV5-1 | TRBD1 | .
TGTGCCAGCATTAGTGGGACTAGCGGGAACAATGAGCAGTTCTTC | CASISGTSGNNEQFF | TRBJ2-1 | TRBV6-6 | TRBD2 | .
TGTGCCAGCAACCGACAGGGAGGAGATACGCAGTATTTT | CASNRQGGDTQYF | TRBJ2-3 | TRBV4-2 | . | once
TGTGCCAGCAGTTTGGGCCAGTTGCGGACTGAAGCTTTCTTT | CASSLGQLRTEAFF | TRBJ1-1 | TRBV11-2 | . | .